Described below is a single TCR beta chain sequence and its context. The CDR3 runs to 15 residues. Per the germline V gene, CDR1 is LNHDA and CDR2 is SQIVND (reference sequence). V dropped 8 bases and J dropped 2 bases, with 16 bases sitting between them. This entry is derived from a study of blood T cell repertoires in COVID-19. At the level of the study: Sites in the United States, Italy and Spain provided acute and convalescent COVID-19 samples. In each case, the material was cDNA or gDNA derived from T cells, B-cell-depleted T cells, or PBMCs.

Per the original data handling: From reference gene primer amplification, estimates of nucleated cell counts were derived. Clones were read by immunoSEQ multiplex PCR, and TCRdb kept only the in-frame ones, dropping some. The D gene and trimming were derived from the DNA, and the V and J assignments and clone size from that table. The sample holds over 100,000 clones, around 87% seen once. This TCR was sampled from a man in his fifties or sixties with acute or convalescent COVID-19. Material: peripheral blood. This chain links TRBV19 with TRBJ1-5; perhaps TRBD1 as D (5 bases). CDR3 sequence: CASEPRVSGNQPQHF. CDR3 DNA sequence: TGTGCCAGTGAACCCAGGGTTTCGGGCAATCAGCCCCAGCATTTT. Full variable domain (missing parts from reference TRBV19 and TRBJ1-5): DGGITQSPKYLFRKEGQNVTLSCEQNLNHDAMYWYRQDPGQGLRLIYYSQIVNDFQKGDIAEGYSVSREKKESFPLTVTSAQKNPTAFYLCASEPRVSGNQPQHFGDGTRLSIL.